These 17 T cell receptor beta chains originate from one sample sequenced in a study of cytomegalovirus exposure and HLA in healthy donors (dated by TCRdb to about 2017). Preparation of the library involved the immunoSEQ multiplex PCR assay. A mixture of 60 forward primers for TCR Vbeta segments and 13 reverse primers for TCR Jbeta segments was used in the multiplex PCR. TCRdb took over this immuneACCESS table, retaining in-frame rearrangements with V and J assigned. Such tables are incomplete; in checked studies, under half of the missing clones stem from an unresolved V gene, and the remainder is unexplained. Counted in this sample were over 50,000 clones; around 83% of them appeared once. The ten largest make up approximately 1.7% of the sample. The sample comprised PBMCs. The source of these receptors is a middle-aged man in good health and CMV-seronegative.

The V and J genes are TRBV7-9 and TRBJ2-3; D might be TRBD2 (6 bases). This CDR3 comprises 14 residues. Germline assignment: CDR1 SEHNR and CDR2 FQNEAQ (reference sequence). V lost 3 bases, J lost 8 bases, and 15 bases lay in between. CDR3 sequence (DNA): TGTGCCAGCAGCTTTTCGGAGGGGATAGGTACGCAGTATTTT. Protein sequence: CASSFSEGIGTQYF.

The genes are TRBV28 and TRBJ1-5; D not resolved. Per germline, CDR1 MDHEN and CDR2 SYDVKM. CDR3 length equals 13 residues. The V gene lost 7 bases and the J gene lost 9 bases, with 16 bases spanning the gap. DNA for the CDR3: TGTGCCAGCAAGGAGGCGGTCCCAGGGCCCCAGCATTTT. The encoded protein is CASKEAVPGPQHF. Full variable domain (remainder filled in from reference TRBV28 and TRBJ1-5): DVKVTQSSRYLVKRTGEKVFLECVQDMDHENMFWYRQDPGLGLRLIYFSYDVKMKEKGDIPEGYSVSREKKERFSLILESASTNQTSMYLCASKEAVPGPQHFGDGTRLSIL.

The chain recombines TRBV28 with TRBJ2-6; no clear D. The germline V and J ends were trimmed by 2 bases and 1 base, with 9 bases remaining between them. This CDR3 spans 16 amino acids. CDR1 and CDR2 from the germline V gene are MDHEN and SYDVKM. Here the CDR3 DNA reads TGTGCCAGCAGTTTAGTCGTCGGGTCTGGGGCCAACGTCCTGACTTTC. Translating gives CASSLVVGSGANVLTF.

The V and J genes are TRBV9 and TRBJ1-4; tentatively, D is TRBD1 (5 bases). V was shortened by 0 bases and J by 7 bases, with 13 bases between the two germline ends. In germline, CDR1 is SGDLS, CDR2 YYNGEE. This CDR3 spans 15 amino acids. The CDR3 DNA sequence: TGTGCCAGCAGCGTAGGAGTGGGGGGAGGTGAAAAACTGTTTTTT. Translating it yields CASSVGVGGGEKLFF.

This clone was counted between two and nine times. CDR3 in amino acids: CASKGHGANVLTF. The CDR3 DNA follows: TGTGCCAGCAAGGGGCACGGGGCCAACGTCCTGACTTTC. The rearrangement links TRBV6-1 to TRBJ2-6; perhaps TRBD1 as D (5 bases). Trimming took off 7 bases at V and 4 bases at J, with 8 bases between the two ends. The CDR3 contains 13 residues. Germline lookup yields CDR1 MNHNS and CDR2 SASEGT.

V and J are TRBV16 and TRBJ1-3; D is uncertain. Germline CDR1 reads KGHSY; CDR2 reads FQNENV. The CDR3 loop spans 13 amino acids. V lost 2 bases and J lost 2, with 4 bases in between. CDR3 residues: CASSQGAGNTIYF. The CDR3 bases are TGTGCCAGCAGCCAAGGAGCTGGAAACACCATATATTTT.

J is TRBJ2-7 and V is TRBV7-2, with D unclear. The germline V gene encodes CDR1 SGHTA and CDR2 FQGNSA. V lost 5 bases and J 2 bases, leaving 13 bases between the germline ends. This CDR3 is built from 14 residues. The CDR3 DNA is TGTGCCAGCAGCCTTCTAGACGGAACCTACGAGCAGTACTTC. This codes for CASSLLDGTYEQYF.

V is TRBV19 and J is TRBJ1-5; TRBD1 agrees at 7 bases. The CDR3 is 15 residues long. Trimming removed 0 bases from V and 3 bases from J; junction bases left unmatched: 2. Germline CDR1 LNHDA, CDR2 SQIVND (reference sequence). The CDR3 here is CASSIDDRDNQPQHF. The CDR3, as DNA: TGTGCCAGTAGTATAGACGACAGGGACAATCAGCCCCAGCATTTT.

The CDR3 region has the DNA TGTGCCAGCAGCCACGTAGCGGGGGGCGACTTGGGTGTCAGGGAGACCCAGTACTTC. Translating it yields CASSHVAGGDLGVRETQYF. This chain joins TRBV11-3 and TRBJ2-5; 10 nucleotides align to TRBD2. The CDR3 consists of 19 residues. J was trimmed by 5 bases and V by 5 bases; bases with no gene match: 20. The germline V gene encodes CDR1 SGHNT and CDR2 YENEEA.

This clone was observed a handful of times. This rearrangement joins TRBV30 to TRBJ2-5; 12 nucleotides align to TRBD2. Per the germline V gene, CDR1 is GTSNPN and CDR2 is SVGIG (reference sequence). J lost 5 bases, V lost 3 bases, and 10 bases had no gene match. The CDR3 has 16 amino acids. The CDR3 region has the DNA TGTGCCTGGAGCACGGGACTAGCGGGCCGCGGGGAGACCCAGTACTTC. It translates to CAWSTGLAGRGETQYF.

This chain joins TRBV7-8 and TRBJ2-1; D unresolved. The V and J ends lost 6 bases and 1 base respectively, with 10 bases between them. From germline, CDR1 is SGHVS and CDR2 FQNEAQ. This CDR3 comprises 14 residues. The CDR3 protein is CASSVAGSYNEQFF. The DNA of the CDR3 is TGTGCCAGCAGTGTAGCCGGGTCCTACAATGAGCAGTTCTTC.

The chain joins TRBV30 to TRBJ1-1; tentative D call: TRBD1 (5 bases). The V and J ends lost 6 bases and 3 bases respectively, with 20 bases between them. The CDR3 spans 15 residues. Germline CDR1 GTSNPN, CDR2 SVGIG (reference sequence). In DNA form, the CDR3 reads TGTGCCTGCCTCAGTGGCGGGGGGTGGGACACTGAAGCTTTCTTT. Encoded protein: CACLSGGGWDTEAFF.

In this sample, this clone turned up once. The CDR3 is CAIRPGTSGGAVYEQYF. The CDR3 DNA reads as TGTGCCATCAGGCCCGGGACTAGCGGGGGAGCGGTTTACGAGCAGTACTTC. V and J are TRBV10-3 and TRBJ2-7; 14 nucleotides match TRBD2. Germline trimming cut 6 bases from V and 4 bases from J; bases unmatched to any gene: 11. Germline V gene data show CDR1 as ENHRY and CDR2 as SYGVKD. The CDR3 covers 17 residues.

This clone was detected once. One end of the junction does not line up with germline, which may come from a read error. V is TRBV19 and J is TRBJ1-5; 7 bases align to TRBD1. There are 14 residues in the CDR3. In germline, CDR1 is LNHDA, CDR2 SQIVND (reference sequence). CDR3 in amino acids: CASSGQVSSQPQHF. Written as DNA, the CDR3 is TGTGCCAGTTCTGGACAGGTTAGCAGTCAGCCCCAGCATTTT.

For the CDR3, the DNA is TGTGCCAGCAGTTCCCGTGGGCGAACTGGAAACACCATATATTTT. It encodes CASSSRGRTGNTIYF. V usage is TRBV6-6 and J usage is TRBJ1-3; D gene uncertain. CDR3 length: 15 amino acids. Trimming left V 4 bases short and J 2 bases short, with 12 bases between. Germline assignment: CDR1 MNHNY and CDR2 SVGAGI (reference sequence).

The chain has TRBV11-2 and TRBJ1-6, with D hard to call. The germline V and J ends were trimmed by 5 bases and 7 bases, with 18 bases remaining between them. Germline V gene data show CDR1 as SGHAT and CDR2 as FQNNGV. The CDR3 sequence is 16 residues long. The CDR3: CASSPSLDFGNSPLHF. The CDR3 DNA is TGTGCCAGCAGCCCGAGTTTGGACTTTGGCAATTCACCCCTCCACTTT.

This chain uses TRBV5-1 with TRBJ2-2, with 10 bases that match TRBD2. After removal of 0 bases from V and 6 bases from J, the junction contained 2 bases not matched to a gene. From germline, CDR1 is SGHRS and CDR2 YFSETQ. CDR3 size: 15 residues. The CDR3 protein is CASSLGLAGAGELFF. The CDR3 nucleotides read TGCGCCAGCAGCTTGGGGCTAGCGGGGGCCGGGGAGCTGTTTTTT.